What follows are 28 T cell receptor beta chains derived from one specimen sequenced in a study of blood T cells in healthy people across ages. The second PCR ran about 6 to 12 cycles with a sample-barcoded 5' primer and J-beta primers. TCRdb processed the 5' RACE reads anew with MiXCR; each CDR3 protein has one entry. The sample yields around 2 million distinct CDR3 sequences, about two fifths seen once. Sequencing was done on a sample of blood. These receptors came from a human donor in good health.

This chain uses TRBV29-1 with TRBJ1-1, with D possibly matching TRBD1 (5 bases). Germline V gives CDR1 SQVTM, CDR2 ANQGSEA. This CDR3 comprises 16 residues. V gave up 7 bases and J gave up 0 bases, with 21 bases separating them. This CDR3 reads CSAGVDSPPMNTEAFF. For the CDR3, the DNA is TGCAGCGCGGGAGTCGACAGTCCACCAATGAACACTGAAGCTTTCTTT.

This rearrangement joins TRBV5-1 to TRBJ1-1, with TRBD1 matching over 7 bases. CDR3 length: 15 residues. From germline, CDR1 is SGHRS and CDR2 YFSETQ. The J segment lost 1 base and the V segment lost 6 bases, leaving 9 bases of the junction unmatched. The CDR3 DNA reads TGCGCCAGCAAGTCATCAGGGACAGAGAACACTGAAGCTTTCTTT. Its protein is CASKSSGTENTEAFF.

The chain recombines TRBV29-1 with TRBJ2-3, with D tentatively TRBD1 or TRBD2 (5 bases each). Germline V gene data show CDR1 as SQVTM and CDR2 as ANQGSEA. The CDR3 has 12 amino acids. V dropped 6 bases and J dropped 4 bases, with 11 bases sitting between them. The CDR3 DNA reads TGCAGCGTCGAGGGGATAGCAGATACGCAGTATTTT. This codes for CSVEGIADTQYF.

The chain joins TRBV12-3 or TRBV12-4 to TRBJ2-1; the match to TRBD2 covers 7 bases. This CDR3 is 15 amino acids long. V dropped 2 bases and J dropped 8; count of bases not matched to a gene: 9. The CDR3 nucleotides read TGTGCCAGCAGTTTATGGGGGGGTTTAGGGGATGAGCAGTTCTTC. Translation: CASSLWGGLGDEQFF.

A remark on this clonotype: Relative to the germline gene, one junction end is altered; a read error may explain this. This chain uses TRBV14 with TRBJ2-3; D is perhaps TRBD1 or TRBD2 (5 bases each). CDR3 length equals 14 residues. Germline V gene sequence: CDR1 SGHDN, CDR2 FVKESK. CDR3 nucleotide sequence: TGTGCCAACAGCCAAGTGAGGGGCGAGGATACGCAGTATTTT. Amino acids: CANSQVRGEDTQYF.

The V call is TRBV6-1, the J call TRBJ2-1; 8 bases align to TRBD1. V lost 5 bases to trimming and J lost 5 bases; unmatched junction nucleotides: 11. Germline V gene lookup returns CDR1 MNHNS and CDR2 SASEGT. The CDR3 runs to 16 residues. The CDR3 DNA is TGTGCCAGCAGTTCAAGGATCAGGACAGGGAACAATGAGCAGTTCTTC. It yields the protein CASSSRIRTGNNEQFF.

In its sample, this clonotype was seen a few times. The J gene is TRBJ2-3, the V gene TRBV10-3; D is unclear. The CDR3 is made up of 12 amino acids. The V end was cut by 8 bases, the J end by 0 bases, with 6 bases between. The germline V gene encodes CDR1 ENHRY and CDR2 SYGVKD. The CDR3 reads CAIALSTDTQYF. The CDR3 nucleotides are TGTGCCATCGCCCTTAGCACAGATACGCAGTATTTT.

The J gene is TRBJ2-1, the V gene TRBV10-3; D remains ambiguous. Trimming stripped 5 bases from V and 7 bases from J, with 15 bases between. The germline V gene encodes CDR1 ENHRY and CDR2 SYGVKD. The CDR3 is made up of 14 amino acids. The CDR3 loop is CAISKLRSRNEQFF. In nucleotides, the CDR3 is TGTGCCATCAGTAAGCTAAGGTCTAGGAATGAGCAGTTCTTC.

The V gene is TRBV12-3 or TRBV12-4, the J gene TRBJ1-4, with D unclear. Deletions cut 6 bases from V and 7 bases from J, with 9 bases between. This CDR3 has 12 amino acids. Here the CDR3 reads CASRRMGEKLFF. Written as DNA, the CDR3 is TGTGCCAGCAGGCGGATGGGTGAAAAACTGTTTTTT.

This sequence joins TRBV4-3 and TRBJ2-3, with 10 bases that match TRBD2. Germline assignment: CDR1 LGHNA and CDR2 YSLEER. V was clipped by 1 base and J by 8 bases; unmatched bases: 12. This CDR3 spans 17 amino acids. The DNA for the CDR3 is TGCGCCAGCAGCCAAGCTGTAGCGGGGGGCCCCGACGCTACGCAGTATTTT. This gives the protein CASSQAVAGGPDATQYF.

This sequence joins TRBV12-5 and TRBJ2-5; D might be TRBD1 or TRBD2, each matching 5 bases. With 0 bases removed from V and 11 bases from J, the gap between germline ends came to 25 bases. This CDR3 has 17 amino acids. Germline V gives CDR1 LGHNT, CDR2 FRNRAP. The CDR3 is CASGLVRDGTLNNEQYF. For the CDR3, the DNA is TGTGCTAGTGGTTTGGTAAGGGACGGCACTCTTAACAATGAGCAGTACTTC.

The chain links TRBV29-1 to TRBJ2-3, with 10 bases lining up with TRBD1. The CDR3 has 14 amino acids. Trimming at V came to 4 bases and at J to 10 bases, leaving 11 bases not matched to a gene. Germline CDR1 SQVTM, CDR2 ANQGSEA. CDR3 sequence: CSVGRDRGLNSQYF. The CDR3 nucleotides read TGCAGCGTTGGTAGAGACAGGGGGCTGAACTCGCAGTATTTT.

In its sample, this clonotype was seen a few times. The chain carries TRBV7-9 and TRBJ2-1, with 7 nucleotides matching TRBD2. Trimming cost V 5 bases and J 1 base; bases outside gene matches: 8. The V gene's germline CDR1 is SEHNR and CDR2 FQNEAQ (reference sequence). CDR3 size: 16 residues. In DNA, the CDR3 is TGTGCCAGCAGCACCCGCCTGGGGGGGTCCTACAATGAGCAGTTCTTC. It codes for CASSTRLGGSYNEQFF. The full variable domain, with the rest looked up from reference TRBV7-9 and TRBJ2-1, is DTGVSQNPRHKITKRGQNVTFRCDPISEHNRLYWYRQTLGQGPEFLTYFQNEAQLEKSRLLSDRFSAERPKGSFSTLEIQRTEQGDSAMYLCASSTRLGGSYNEQFFGPGTRLTVL.

This sequence joins TRBV29-1 and TRBJ2-3; D might be TRBD1 (5 bases). Per germline, CDR1 SQVTM and CDR2 ANQGSEA. The CDR3 consists of 15 residues. V was trimmed by 3 bases and J by 4 bases, leaving 17 bases between them. The CDR3 is CSVDGVSGAADTQYF. CDR3 DNA sequence: TGCAGCGTTGATGGGGTTTCTGGGGCCGCAGATACGCAGTATTTT.

As DNA, the CDR3 is TGTGCCAGCAGCTTAGAGATGGGCAGGGTGGACAATGAGCAGTTCTTC. Residues: CASSLEMGRVDNEQFF. The gene calls are TRBV7-9 and TRBJ2-1; maybe TRBD1 (5 bases). CDR3 length: 16 residues. Germline CDR1 is SEHNR and CDR2 is FQNEAQ (reference sequence). V lost 1 base and J lost 5, with 15 bases in between.

In the case of this clonotype: One base separates it from a far larger clone, so it is likely a read error. CDR3 sequence (DNA): TGTGCCGGCAGCCGGGACAGGGACTATGGCTACACCTTC. Protein sequence: CAGSRDRDYGYTF. The chain is built from TRBV27 and TRBJ1-2; 9 nucleotides align to TRBD1. The CDR3 sequence is 13 residues long. The germline V gene has CDR1 MNHEY and CDR2 SMNVEV (reference sequence).

V usage is TRBV5-6 and J usage is TRBJ1-5; 7 bases agree with TRBD1. The CDR3 has 15 amino acids. In germline, CDR1 is SGHDT, CDR2 YYEEEE. V lost 1 base, J lost 6 bases, and 7 bases stayed unmatched. CDR3 sequence: CASSLSAQGVQPQHF. CDR3 nucleotides: TGTGCCAGCAGCTTGTCGGCGCAGGGGGTTCAGCCCCAGCATTTT.

The genes are TRBV20-1 and TRBJ2-5; 7 bases map to TRBD2. This CDR3 comprises 14 residues. Germline V lookup: CDR1 DFQATT, CDR2 SNEGSKA (reference sequence). The ends lost 3 bases at V and 2 bases at J; junction bases unmatched: 6. The CDR3 DNA reads TGCAGTGCTAGGATGGGGGGGGGGCAAGAGACCCAGTACTTC. This codes for CSARMGGGQETQYF.

This chain uses TRBV5-1 with TRBJ2-3; 11 bases agree with TRBD2. V shed 0 bases and J 4 bases; nucleotides not matched to a gene: 10. This CDR3 comprises 18 residues. Looked up from germline, CDR1 is SGHRS and CDR2 is YFSETQ. The CDR3 nucleotides read TGCGCCAGCAGCTTGGCCGGTAGCGGGGGGGCCGGCCCAGATACGCAGTATTTT. Translated: CASSLAGSGGAGPDTQYF.

This rearrangement joins TRBV3-1 to TRBJ2-7, with D perhaps being TRBD1 or TRBD2 (5 bases each). The CDR3 consists of 12 residues. CDR1 is LGHDT and CDR2 is YNNKEL in the germline V gene (reference sequence). Trimming took 6 bases from V and 6 from J, leaving 12 bases between them. The CDR3 region has the DNA TGTGCCAGCAGTGTCCGGGACCGCGAGCAGTACTTC. Residues: CASSVRDREQYF.

This clonotype was seen repeatedly, ten times or more. At one end the junction does not follow the germline gene, possibly because of a read error. The chain recombines TRBV7-2 with TRBJ2-5; D remains unclear. CDR1 is SGHTA and CDR2 is FQGNSA in the germline V gene. The CDR3 has 13 amino acids. The CDR3 DNA sequence: TGCGCCAGCAGCTTCGGCTTAGGGGAGACCCAGTACTTC. This translates into CASSFGLGETQYF.

The chain carries TRBV12-3 or TRBV12-4 and TRBJ2-1; TRBD1 agrees at 9 bases. The CDR3 consists of 16 residues. Trimming at V came to 8 bases and at J to 5 bases, leaving 13 bases not matched to a gene. The CDR3 sequence: CASAFSEGQGHNEQFF. The CDR3 region has the DNA TGTGCCAGCGCTTTTAGTGAAGGACAGGGGCACAATGAGCAGTTCTTC.

V is TRBV7-9 and J is TRBJ2-7; TRBD2 might be the D (6 bases). Germline loops: CDR1 SEHNR, CDR2 FQNEAQ (reference sequence). This CDR3 has 15 residues. V gave up 1 base and J gave up 2 bases, with 12 bases separating them. The DNA for the CDR3 is TGTGCCAGCAGCTTAGGGGAGGCTATAACCTACGAGCAGTACTTC. Translated, it gives CASSLGEAITYEQYF.

The rearrangement joins TRBV29-1 to TRBJ1-5, with D possibly matching TRBD1 (5 bases). Deletions cut 5 bases from V and 3 bases from J, with 11 bases between. Germline CDR1 is SQVTM and CDR2 is ANQGSEA. This CDR3 is built from 13 residues. For the CDR3, the DNA is TGCAGCGTTAGTCCGGGGCTCAATCAGCCCCAGCATTTT. Its translation: CSVSPGLNQPQHF. Looking up the rest from reference TRBV29-1 and TRBJ1-5 gives the full variable domain: SAVISQKPSRDICQRGTSLTIQCQVDSQVTMMFWYRQQPGQSLTLIATANQGSEATYESGFVIDKFPISRPNLTFSTLTVSNMSPEDSSIYLCSVSPGLNQPQHFGDGTRLSIL.

This chain uses TRBV20-1 with TRBJ2-7; D perhaps matches TRBD1 (6 bases). V lost 4 bases, J lost 0 bases, and 13 bases lay in between. Germline V gene lookup returns CDR1 DFQATT and CDR2 SNEGSKA (reference sequence). The CDR3 loop spans 14 amino acids. The DNA of the CDR3 is TGCAGTGCTACCGGGACACTCTCCTCCTACGAGCAGTACTTC. Encoded protein: CSATGTLSSYEQYF.

This clonotype showed up just a few times. The V call is TRBV3-1, the J call TRBJ1-4, with unresolved D. Germline CDR1 and CDR2: LGHDT and YNNKEL (reference sequence). V lost 1 base and J lost 6, with 12 bases in between. The CDR3 covers 15 residues. CDR3 nucleotides: TGTGCCAGCAGCCAAGGTCCAGGCCTTCATGAAAAACTGTTTTTT. This codes for CASSQGPGLHEKLFF.

The CDR3 sequence is CASSITPGQANSGANVLTF. The DNA for the CDR3 is TGTGCCAGCAGCATAACGCCGGGACAGGCTAACTCTGGGGCCAACGTCCTGACTTTC. The chain links TRBV7-9 to TRBJ2-6, with 8 bases identical to TRBD1. The trim removed 5 bases at V and 0 bases at J, leaving 12 bases unmatched. The germline V gene has CDR1 SEHNR and CDR2 FQNEAQ (reference sequence). The CDR3 has 19 residues.

In its sample, this clonotype was seen a few times. The chain links TRBV4-1 to TRBJ2-7; 15 bases are a match to TRBD2. Germline CDR1 and CDR2: MGHRA and YSYEKL. With 4 bases clipped from V and 0 bases from J, the junction kept 4 bases outside the gene matches. This CDR3 is 17 amino acids long. CDR3 loop: CASSLGTSGGYSYEQYF. The CDR3 region has the DNA TGCGCCAGCAGCCTGGGGACTAGCGGGGGGTACTCCTACGAGCAGTACTTC.